One sample yielded the 16 T cell receptor beta chains listed below, sequenced in a study of blood T cell repertoires in COVID-19. The table came from immunoSEQ multiplex PCR; TCRdb's copy has only in-frame clones and leaves some out. The sample has tens of thousands of clones, 90% seen once. The source material was peripheral blood. These TCRs come from a man in his 70s with acute or convalescent COVID-19.

This clone has just a few counts. The chain uses TRBV14 and TRBJ1-2; 7 positions agree with TRBD1. This CDR3 spans 18 amino acids. Germline V lookup: CDR1 SGHDN, CDR2 FVKESK. J gave up 5 bases and V 0 bases, and 15 bases lay outside the gene matches. CDR3 coding DNA: TGTGCCAGCAGCCAAGATGTGGCCTTTCCGGGACAGCTTTATGGCTACACCTTC. Protein sequence: CASSQDVAFPGQLYGYTF.

This CDR3 is CASSSSPLRADTQYF. The CDR3 DNA is TGTGCCAGCAGCTCTTCCCCACTCAGGGCAGATACGCAGTATTTT. The chain carries TRBV11-2 and TRBJ2-3; possibly TRBD1 for D (5 bases). The V gene's germline CDR1 is SGHAT and CDR2 FQNNGV. Trimming removed 4 bases at V and 4 bases at J, with 15 bases between. The CDR3 is 15 residues long. Complete variable domain (other parts from reference TRBV11-2 and TRBJ2-3): EAGVAQSPRYKIIEKRQSVAFWCNPISGHATLYWYQQILGQGPKLLIQFQNNGVVDDSQLPKDRFSAERLKGVDSTLKIQPAKLEDSAVYLCASSSSPLRADTQYFGPGTRLTVL.

The rearrangement joins TRBV25-1 to TRBJ2-3; TRBD2 is a possible D gene (5 bases). Trimming took 4 bases from V and 0 from J, leaving 11 bases between them. Germline lookup yields CDR1 MGHDK and CDR2 SYGVNS. The CDR3 extends over 15 amino acids. For the CDR3, the DNA is TGTGCCAGCAGTGGGGAGCAGCTCAGCACAGATACGCAGTATTTT. Translating gives CASSGEQLSTDTQYF.

This rearrangement joins TRBV2 to TRBJ2-7; 7 positions agree with TRBD2. After removal of 6 bases from V and 3 bases from J, the junction contained 2 bases not matched to a gene. Germline assignment: CDR1 SNHLY and CDR2 FYNNEI. CDR3 size: 12 residues. The CDR3 sequence is CASSRTSYEQYF. CDR3 DNA: TGTGCCAGCAGCAGGACTAGCTACGAGCAGTACTTC.

This clone was observed a single time. The rearrangement uses TRBV2 and TRBJ2-1; 8 bases line up with TRBD1. Germline values: CDR1 SNHLY, CDR2 FYNNEI. The CDR3 extends over 17 amino acids. J was trimmed by 0 bases and V by 7 bases; bases with no gene match: 11. This chain's CDR3 is CASKGTGISSSYNEQFF. Here the CDR3 DNA reads TGTGCCAGCAAGGGGACAGGTATTTCCAGCTCCTACAATGAGCAGTTCTTC.

The chain links TRBV5-4 to TRBJ2-2; 14 nucleotides agree with TRBD2. The CDR3 is 18 amino acids. The V gene end was trimmed by 4 bases and the J gene end by 0 bases; junction bases not matched to a gene: 5. Per the germline V gene, CDR1 is SGHNT and CDR2 is YYREEE (reference sequence). The CDR3 coding sequence is TGTGCCAGCAGCCTAGGGACTAGCGGGGGCCCGAACACCGGGGAGCTGTTTTTT. This sequence encodes CASSLGTSGGPNTGELFF.

The chain joins TRBV10-3 to TRBJ2-2; TRBD1 aligns across 7 bases. V was pared by 3 bases and J by 7 bases, with 8 bases of the junction left unmatched. This CDR3 has 15 residues. The germline V gene encodes CDR1 ENHRY and CDR2 SYGVKD. CDR3 sequence: CAISEGGNRGGELFF. CDR3 nucleotide sequence: TGTGCCATCAGTGAAGGGGGCAATCGGGGCGGGGAGCTGTTTTTT.

The sample holds one count of this clone. This chain joins TRBV6-6 and TRBJ1-1; 8 positions agree with TRBD1. The V gene's germline CDR1 is MNHNY and CDR2 SVGAGI (reference sequence). V was pared by 4 bases and J by 7 bases, with 14 bases of the junction left unmatched. The CDR3 spans 16 residues. Here the CDR3 DNA reads TGTGCCAGCAGTTTACCCAAAGGGGGACAGGCTTATGAAGCTTTCTTT. Amino acid sequence: CASSLPKGGQAYEAFF.

The gene calls are TRBV19 and TRBJ1-1; TRBD1 aligns across 7 bases. This CDR3 is built from 13 residues. CDR1 is LNHDA, CDR2 SQIVND, per germline (reference sequence). The trim removed 10 bases at V and 4 bases at J, leaving 9 bases unmatched. CDR3 amino acids: CATAEGAVTEAFF. CDR3 DNA: TGTGCCACGGCAGAGGGGGCTGTCACTGAAGCTTTCTTT.

The V gene is TRBV19, the J gene TRBJ1-6; the match to TRBD1 covers 8 bases. Germline CDR1 LNHDA, CDR2 SQIVND (reference sequence). CDR3 length: 19 amino acids. V shed 5 bases, J shed 0 bases, and the junction held 12 bases outside the gene matches. CDR3 coding DNA: TGTGCCAGTAGTGACTTGACAGGGGCTGTTAGCTCCTATAATTCACCCCTCCACTTT. As protein: CASSDLTGAVSSYNSPLHF.

The gene calls are TRBV11-3 and TRBJ2-1; 10 nucleotides agree with TRBD2. Looked up from germline, CDR1 is SGHNT and CDR2 is YENEEA. V lost 2 bases, J lost 7 bases, and 5 bases stayed unmatched. CDR3 length: 15 amino acids. CDR3 residues: CASSLQAGGENEQFF. CDR3 nucleotides: TGTGCCAGCAGCTTACAAGCGGGGGGGGAGAATGAGCAGTTCTTC. Full variable domain (outside the CDR3, taken from reference TRBV11-3 and TRBJ2-1): EAGVVQSPRYKIIEKKQPVAFWCNPISGHNTLYWYLQNLGQGPELLIRYENEEAVDDSQLPKDRFSAERLKGVDSTLKIQPAELGDSAVYLCASSLQAGGENEQFFGPGTRLTVL.

The chain joins TRBV10-3 to TRBJ2-7; 9 positions agree with TRBD1. The V gene's germline CDR1 is ENHRY and CDR2 SYGVKD. J gave up 1 base and V 5 bases, and 3 bases lay outside the gene matches. The CDR3 has 14 residues. DNA for the CDR3: TGTGCCATCAGTCCGGGACAGGGTTCCTACGAGCAGTACTTC. Protein sequence: CAISPGQGSYEQYF.

The genes are TRBV5-5 and TRBJ1-4; D is unclear. The CDR3 totals 17 residues. The germline V gene encodes CDR1 SGHKS and CDR2 YYEKEE (reference sequence). The V end was cut by 0 bases, the J end by 7 bases, with 19 bases between. The CDR3 nucleotides read TGTGCCAGCAGCTTGGAAATTTGGGCCAATCCCGGTGAAAAACTGTTTTTT. Amino acid sequence: CASSLEIWANPGEKLFF.

V usage is TRBV7-2 and J usage is TRBJ2-2; 10 bases line up with TRBD2. The CDR3 consists of 17 residues. Germline V CDR1 and CDR2: SGHTA, FQGNSA. Trimming took 5 bases from V and 8 from J; bases not matched to a gene: 14. CDR3 DNA sequence: TGTGCCAGCAGCCCACCCGGTCAGCGGGGGGGCCTTGGGGAGCTGTTTTTT. It specifies CASSPPGQRGGLGELFF.

The chain is built from TRBV2 and TRBJ2-4, with 9 bases matching TRBD1. CDR1 and CDR2 from the germline V gene are SNHLY and FYNNEI. The CDR3 loop spans 16 amino acids. Unmatched junction bases numbered 7, after V lost 7 bases and J lost 0 bases. CDR3 sequence reads: CASTRGQGLAKNIQYF. CDR3 bases: TGTGCCAGCACCCGGGGACAGGGACTAGCCAAAAACATTCAGTACTTC.

This clone was observed once. The rearrangement uses TRBV7-2 and TRBJ2-3, with D maybe TRBD1 (6 bases). The CDR3 runs to 14 residues. Looked up from germline, CDR1 is SGHTA and CDR2 is FQGNSA. The V gene lost 7 bases and the J gene lost 0 bases, with 11 bases spanning the gap. CDR3 DNA sequence: TGTGCCAGCACCTGGGGGCCTAGCACAGATACGCAGTATTTT. This codes for CASTWGPSTDTQYF.